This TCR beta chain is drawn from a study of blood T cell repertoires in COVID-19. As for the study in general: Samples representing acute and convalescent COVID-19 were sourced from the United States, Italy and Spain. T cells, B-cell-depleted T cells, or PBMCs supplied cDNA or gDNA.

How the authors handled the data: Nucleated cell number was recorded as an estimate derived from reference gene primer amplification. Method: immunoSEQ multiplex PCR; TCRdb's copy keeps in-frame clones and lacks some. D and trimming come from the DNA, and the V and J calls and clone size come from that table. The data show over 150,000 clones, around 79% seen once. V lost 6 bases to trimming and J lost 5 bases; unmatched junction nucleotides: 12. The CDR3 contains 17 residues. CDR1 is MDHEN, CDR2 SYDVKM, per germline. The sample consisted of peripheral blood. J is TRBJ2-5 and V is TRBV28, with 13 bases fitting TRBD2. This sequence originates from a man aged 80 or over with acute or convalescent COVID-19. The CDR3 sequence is CASRSPATSGGAETQYF. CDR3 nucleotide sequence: TGTGCCAGCAGATCCCCCGCAACTAGCGGGGGGGCTGAGACCCAGTACTTC.